The clone carrying this T cell receptor beta chain appeared a few times. Single viable CD3+CD4+CD8-CD45RO+ cells were sorted as the memory CD4+ T cells. Positive selection with CD4 microbeads enriched total CD4+ T cells. The CDR3 spans 15 residues. The ends were cut back, 4 bases at V and 2 bases at J, with 15 bases in the middle. CDR1 is SGHDT and CDR2 is YYEEEE in the germline V gene. The repertoire was sequenced with immunoSEQ multiplex PCR; TCRdb's copy has only in-frame clones and lacks some. The sample has approximately 47,000 clones, over 75% seen once. The data were obtained in a study of memory CD4+ T cells and cytomegalovirus serostatus.

The TCR was taken from an adult in good health and CMV-seronegative. What was sequenced was memory CD4+ T cells from blood. J is TRBJ1-2 and V is TRBV5-6, with D unclear. This CDR3 reads CASSPRVLLNYGYTF. CDR3 DNA sequence: TGTGCCAGCAGCCCGCGGGTTCTTCTAAACTATGGCTACACCTTC.